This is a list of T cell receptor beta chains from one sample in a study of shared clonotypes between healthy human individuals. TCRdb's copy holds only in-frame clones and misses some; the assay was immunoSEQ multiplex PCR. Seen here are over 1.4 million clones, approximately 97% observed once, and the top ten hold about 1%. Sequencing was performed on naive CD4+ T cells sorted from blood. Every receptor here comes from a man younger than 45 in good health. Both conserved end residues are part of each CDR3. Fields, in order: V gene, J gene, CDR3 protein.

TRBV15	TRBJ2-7	CATSSGLAGGVRYEQYF
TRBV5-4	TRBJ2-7	CASSLAGRDEQYF
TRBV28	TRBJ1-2	CASSPYKGANYGYTF
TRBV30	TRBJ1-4	CAWSRVTGKDELFF
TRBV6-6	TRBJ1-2	CASSYSGYGYTF
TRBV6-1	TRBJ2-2	CASSEAGLLPGANTGELFF
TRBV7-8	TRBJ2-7	CASSSAGGWTYEQYF
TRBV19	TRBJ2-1	CASSILAGGGLSYNEQFF
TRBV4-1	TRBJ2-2	CASSHTGVPGELFF
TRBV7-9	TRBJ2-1	CASSLGLADNNEQFF
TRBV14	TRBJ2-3	CASSPVIRDTQYF
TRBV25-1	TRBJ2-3	CASSESGQGLDTQYF
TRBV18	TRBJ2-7	CASSPPSAPYEQYF
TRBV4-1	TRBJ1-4	CASSPRGFGEKLFF
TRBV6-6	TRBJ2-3	CASIGRSSTDTQYF
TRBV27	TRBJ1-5	CASSDYSNQPQHF
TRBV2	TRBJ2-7	CASSRSRSSYEQYF
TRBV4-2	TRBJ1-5	CASSQDWGANSNQPQHF
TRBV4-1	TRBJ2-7	CASSQTGPQVGEQYF
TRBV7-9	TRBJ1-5	CASSFTGQGTPQHF
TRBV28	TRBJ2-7	CASSFRSGQVIYEQYF
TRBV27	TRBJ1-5	CASRLMGTGPQHF
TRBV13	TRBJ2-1	CASSRLVGEQFF
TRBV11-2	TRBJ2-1	CASSLDPGPYNEQFF
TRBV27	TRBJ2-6	CASSFGVTGANVLTF
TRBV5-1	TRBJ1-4	CASSPGQNEKLFF
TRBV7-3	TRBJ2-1	CASSADSGAYNEQFF
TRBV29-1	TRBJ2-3	CSVGTSSADTQYF
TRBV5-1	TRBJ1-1	CASSLAGQSGAFF
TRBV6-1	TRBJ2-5	CASSEGTGLQETQYF
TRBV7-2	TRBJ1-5	CASSYQDQPQHF
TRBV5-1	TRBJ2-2	CASSLYSGFANTGELFF
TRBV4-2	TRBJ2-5	CASSQALAGERETQYF
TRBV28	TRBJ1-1	CASSLAGAQNTEAFF
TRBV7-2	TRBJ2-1	CASSSGLAGDNEQFF
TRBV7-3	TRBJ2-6	CASSSDISGANVLTF
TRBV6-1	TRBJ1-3	CATGLRGNTIYF
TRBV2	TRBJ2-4	CASKVGRENIQYF
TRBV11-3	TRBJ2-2	CASADTGELFF
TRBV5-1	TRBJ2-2	CASSLDGTGELFF
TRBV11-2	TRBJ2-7	CASSLARTRIDEQYF
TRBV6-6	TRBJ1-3	CASSYDNSGNTIYF
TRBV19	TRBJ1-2	CASRRPGQTNYGYTF
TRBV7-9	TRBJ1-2	CASSLSTNYGYTF
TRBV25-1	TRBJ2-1	CASSGQLLSYNEQFF
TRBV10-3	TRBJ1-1	CAISVTLGTEAFF
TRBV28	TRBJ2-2	CASSSGPPLGTGELFF
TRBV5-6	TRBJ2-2	CASSLRPGLAGGYTGELFF
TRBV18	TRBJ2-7	CASSPSLRASIGTYEQYF
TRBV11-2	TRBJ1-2	CASSLADGYGYTF
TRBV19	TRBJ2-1	CASSIGRRLAGGTRIIEQFF
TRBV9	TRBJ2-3	CASSATGRGTDTQYF
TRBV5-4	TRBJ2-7	CASSRSGAEQYF